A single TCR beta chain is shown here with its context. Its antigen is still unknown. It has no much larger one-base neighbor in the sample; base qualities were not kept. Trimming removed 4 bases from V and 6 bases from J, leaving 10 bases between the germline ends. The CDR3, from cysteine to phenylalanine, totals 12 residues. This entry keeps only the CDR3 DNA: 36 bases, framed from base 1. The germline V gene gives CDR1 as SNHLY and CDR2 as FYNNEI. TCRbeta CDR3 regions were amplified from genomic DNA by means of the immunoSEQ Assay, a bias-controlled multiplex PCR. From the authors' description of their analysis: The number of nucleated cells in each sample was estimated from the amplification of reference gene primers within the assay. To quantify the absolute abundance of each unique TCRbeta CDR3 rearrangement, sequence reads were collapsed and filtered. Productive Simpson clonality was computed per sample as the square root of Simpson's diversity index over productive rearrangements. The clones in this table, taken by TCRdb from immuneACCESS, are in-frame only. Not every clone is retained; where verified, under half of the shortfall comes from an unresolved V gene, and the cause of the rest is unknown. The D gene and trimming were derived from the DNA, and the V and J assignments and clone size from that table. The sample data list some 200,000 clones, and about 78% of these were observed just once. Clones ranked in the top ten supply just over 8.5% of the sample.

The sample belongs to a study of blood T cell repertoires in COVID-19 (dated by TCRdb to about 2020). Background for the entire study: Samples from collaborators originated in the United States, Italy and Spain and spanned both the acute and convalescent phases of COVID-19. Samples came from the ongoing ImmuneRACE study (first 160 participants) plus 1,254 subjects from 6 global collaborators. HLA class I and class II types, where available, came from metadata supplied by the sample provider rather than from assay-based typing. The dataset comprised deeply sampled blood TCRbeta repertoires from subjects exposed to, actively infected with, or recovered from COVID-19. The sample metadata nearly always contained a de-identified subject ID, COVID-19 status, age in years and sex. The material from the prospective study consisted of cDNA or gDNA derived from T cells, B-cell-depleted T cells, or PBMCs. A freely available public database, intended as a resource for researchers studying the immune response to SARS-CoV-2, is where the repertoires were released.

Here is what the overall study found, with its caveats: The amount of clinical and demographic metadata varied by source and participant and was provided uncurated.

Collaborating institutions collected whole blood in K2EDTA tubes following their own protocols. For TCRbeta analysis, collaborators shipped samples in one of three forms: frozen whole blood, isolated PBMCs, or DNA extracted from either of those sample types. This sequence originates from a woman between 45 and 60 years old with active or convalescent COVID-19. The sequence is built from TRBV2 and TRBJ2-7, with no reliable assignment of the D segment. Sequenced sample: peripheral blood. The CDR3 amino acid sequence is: CASSVWALEQYF. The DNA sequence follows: TGTGCCAGCAGTGTGTGGGCCCTCGAGCAGTACTTC.